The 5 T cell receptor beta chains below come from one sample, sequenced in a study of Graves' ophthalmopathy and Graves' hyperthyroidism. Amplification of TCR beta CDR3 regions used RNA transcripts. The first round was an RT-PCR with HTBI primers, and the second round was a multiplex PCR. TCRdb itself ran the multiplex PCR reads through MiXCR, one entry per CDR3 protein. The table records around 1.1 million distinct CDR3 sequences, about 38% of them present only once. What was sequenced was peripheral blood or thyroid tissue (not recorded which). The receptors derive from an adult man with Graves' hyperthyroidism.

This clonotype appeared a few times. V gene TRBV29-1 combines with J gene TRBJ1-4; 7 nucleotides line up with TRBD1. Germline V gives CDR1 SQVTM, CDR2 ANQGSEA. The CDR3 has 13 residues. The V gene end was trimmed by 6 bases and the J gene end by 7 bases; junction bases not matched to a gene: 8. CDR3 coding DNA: TGCAGCGTCGTCCAGGGGGTCGGTGAAAAACTGTTTTTT. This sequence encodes CSVVQGVGEKLFF.

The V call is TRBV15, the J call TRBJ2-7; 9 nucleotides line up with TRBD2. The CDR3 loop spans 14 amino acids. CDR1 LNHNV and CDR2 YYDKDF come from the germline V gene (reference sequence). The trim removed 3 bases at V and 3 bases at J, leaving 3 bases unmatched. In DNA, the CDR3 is TGTGCCACCAGCAGGACTAGCGGACTCTACGAGCAGTACTTC. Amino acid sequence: CATSRTSGLYEQYF.

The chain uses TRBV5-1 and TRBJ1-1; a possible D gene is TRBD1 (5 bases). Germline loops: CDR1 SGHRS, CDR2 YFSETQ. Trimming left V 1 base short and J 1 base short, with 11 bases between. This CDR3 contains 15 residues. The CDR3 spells CASSLRGRTNTEAFF. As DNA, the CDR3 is TGCGCCAGCAGCTTGCGGGGGAGAACGAACACTGAAGCTTTCTTT.

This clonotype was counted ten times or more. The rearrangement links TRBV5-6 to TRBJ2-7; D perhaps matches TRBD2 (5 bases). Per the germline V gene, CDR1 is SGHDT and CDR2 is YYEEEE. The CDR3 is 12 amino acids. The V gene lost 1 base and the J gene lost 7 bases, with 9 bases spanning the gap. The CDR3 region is CASSLLPGEQYF. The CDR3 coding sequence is TGTGCCAGCAGCTTGTTGCCGGGAGAGCAGTACTTC.

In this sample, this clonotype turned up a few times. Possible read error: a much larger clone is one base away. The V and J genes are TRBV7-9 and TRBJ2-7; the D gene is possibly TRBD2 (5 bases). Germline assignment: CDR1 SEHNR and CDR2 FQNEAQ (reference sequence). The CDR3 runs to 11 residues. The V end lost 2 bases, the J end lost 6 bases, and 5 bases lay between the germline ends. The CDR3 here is CASSLTSEQYF. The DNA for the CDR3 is TGTGCCAGCAGCTTAACTAGCGAGCAGTACTTC.